A selection of T cell receptor beta chains follows, all from one sample in a study of molecular identifiers for immune sequencing clone quantification. TCRdb ran MiXCR on the PCR reads and lists one entry per CDR3 protein. Of hundreds of thousands of distinct CDR3 sequences listed, 25% are singletons. Sample: naive CD8+ T cells from blood, with Jurkat cell RNA spiked in. These receptors were taken from a human donor in good health. Some libraries in this study had Jurkat cell RNA spiked in. CDR3s include the opening cysteine and the closing phenylalanine or tryptophan. The D gene is left open where the match is weak. Only part of the rows carry a size: once, few, many, or a class if the clone is expanded.

clone size: many
J gene: TRBJ1-1
V gene: TRBV29-1
D gene: -
CDR3 protein: CSVEDSGTEAFF
CDR3 DNA: TGCAGCGTTGAAGATAGTGGTACTGAAGCTTTCTTT

clone size: -
J gene: TRBJ2-2
V gene: TRBV4-1
D gene: -
CDR3 protein: CASSQEGQNTGELFF
CDR3 DNA: TGCGCCAGCAGCCAGGAAGGACAGAACACCGGGGAGCTGTTTTTT

clone size: few
J gene: TRBJ2-1
V gene: TRBV28
D gene: -
CDR3 protein: CASSFIPGKQFF
CDR3 DNA: TGTGCCAGCAGTTTCATTCCGGGAAAGCAGTTCTTC

clone size: -
J gene: TRBJ2-3
V gene: TRBV20-1
D gene: -
CDR3 protein: CSASSGADTQCF
CDR3 DNA: TGCAGTGCTAGTTCCGGCGCAGATACGCAGTGTTTT

clone size: -
J gene: TRBJ1-4
V gene: TRBV27
D gene: TRBD1
CDR3 protein: CASSLSRQGAANEKLFF
CDR3 DNA: TGTGCCAGCAGTTTATCGAGACAGGGGGCGGCTAATGAAAAACTGTTTTTT

clone size: -
J gene: TRBJ2-7
V gene: TRBV9
D gene: -
CDR3 protein: CASSSTPYTYGQYF
CDR3 DNA: TGTGCCAGCAGCTCCACCCCGTACACCTACGGGCAGTACTTC

clone size: few
J gene: TRBJ1-1
V gene: TRBV19
D gene: -
CDR3 protein: CASSPAAAQHTEAFF
CDR3 DNA: TGTGCCAGTAGTCCCGCCGCGGCCCAACACACTGAAGCTTTCTTT

clone size: few
J gene: TRBJ2-1
V gene: TRBV4-3
D gene: -
CDR3 protein: CASSPGQTNEQFF
CDR3 DNA: TGCGCCAGCAGCCCCGGACAGACCAATGAGCAGTTCTTC

clone size: many
J gene: TRBJ2-3
V gene: TRBV7-8
D gene: -
CDR3 protein: CASSLESWTYRTDTQYF
CDR3 DNA: TGTGCCAGCAGCTTAGAATCCTGGACATACCGCACAGATACGCAGTATTTT

clone size: many
J gene: TRBJ1-5
V gene: TRBV7-9
D gene: -
CDR3 protein: CASSPPGVASQHF
CDR3 DNA: TGTGCCAGCAGCCCACCGGGGGTTGCGTCCCAGCATTTT

clone size: -
J gene: TRBJ2-1
V gene: TRBV19
D gene: TRBD2
CDR3 protein: CASSIGRTSVKYNEQFF
CDR3 DNA: TGTGCCAGTAGTATAGGCCGGACTAGCGTAAAATACAATGAGCAGTTCTTC

clone size: few
J gene: TRBJ1-5
V gene: TRBV19
D gene: -
CDR3 protein: CASSIFGSTSNQPQHF
CDR3 DNA: TGTGCCAGTAGTATTTTCGGGAGTACTAGCAATCAGCCCCAGCATTTT

clone size: -
J gene: TRBJ2-5
V gene: TRBV12-3/TRBV12-4
D gene: -
CDR3 protein: CASSALFPTGQETQYF
CDR3 DNA: TGTGCCAGCAGTGCCCTTTTCCCGACTGGGCAGGAGACCCAGTACTTC

clone size: -
J gene: TRBJ1-1
V gene: TRBV6-5
D gene: TRBD1
CDR3 protein: CASSPPGQQTFF
CDR3 DNA: TGTGCCAGCAGTCCCCCGGGACAGCAAACTTTCTTT

clone size: many
J gene: TRBJ2-7
V gene: TRBV6-2/TRBV6-3
D gene: -
CDR3 protein: CASSWGFEQYF
CDR3 DNA: TGTGCCAGCAGTTGGGGGTTCGAGCAGTACTTC

clone size: -
J gene: TRBJ2-1
V gene: TRBV19
D gene: -
CDR3 protein: CASSYGGPYNEQFF
CDR3 DNA: TGTGCCAGTAGTTATGGAGGGCCCTACAATGAGCAGTTCTTC

clone size: many
J gene: TRBJ2-3
V gene: TRBV12-3/TRBV12-4
D gene: -
CDR3 protein: CASSPVLMGDTQYF
CDR3 DNA: TGTGCCAGCAGCCCTGTTTTAATGGGGGATACGCAGTATTTT

clone size: -
J gene: TRBJ1-1
V gene: TRBV6-1
D gene: -
CDR3 protein: CASRSRRGENTEALF
CDR3 DNA: TGTGCCAGCAGGAGCCGCCGCGGGGAGAACACTGAAGCTCTCTTT

clone size: -
J gene: TRBJ2-7
V gene: TRBV20-1
D gene: -
CDR3 protein: CSASQGRGEQYF
CDR3 DNA: TGCAGTGCGAGCCAGGGGCGGGGGGAGCAGTACTTC

clone size: -
J gene: TRBJ1-1
V gene: TRBV6-6
D gene: -
CDR3 protein: CASRPDVNTEAFF
CDR3 DNA: TGTGCCAGCAGGCCGGACGTGAACACTGAAGCTTTCTTT

clone size: few
J gene: TRBJ2-7
V gene: TRBV28
D gene: -
CDR3 protein: CASSLQPGDEQYF
CDR3 DNA: TGTGCCAGCAGTTTGCAACCAGGGGACGAGCAGTACTTC

clone size: -
J gene: TRBJ2-5
V gene: TRBV4-3
D gene: -
CDR3 protein: CASSQDGGRVQETQYF
CDR3 DNA: TGCGCCAGCAGCCAAGATGGCGGCAGGGTCCAAGAGACCCAGTACTTC

clone size: many
J gene: TRBJ2-2
V gene: TRBV13
D gene: -
CDR3 protein: CASSFQNTGELFF
CDR3 DNA: TGTGCCAGCAGCTTTCAGAACACCGGGGAGCTGTTTTTT

clone size: few
J gene: TRBJ2-6
V gene: TRBV24-1
D gene: -
CDR3 protein: CATESTRGANVLTF
CDR3 DNA: TGTGCCACCGAGTCGACCCGTGGGGCCAACGTCCTGACTTTC

clone size: many
J gene: TRBJ1-5
V gene: TRBV12-3/TRBV12-4
D gene: -
CDR3 protein: CASSPMGNSNQPQHF
CDR3 DNA: TGTGCCAGCAGCCCGATGGGGAATAGCAATCAGCCCCAGCATTTT

clone size: many
J gene: TRBJ1-5
V gene: TRBV7-6
D gene: -
CDR3 protein: CASSLVADSHYSNQPQHF
CDR3 DNA: TGTGCCAGCAGCTTAGTAGCGGATAGCCATTATAGCAATCAGCCCCAGCATTTT

clone size: many
J gene: TRBJ2-7
V gene: TRBV5-4
D gene: TRBD1
CDR3 protein: CASSLVQGLSYEQYF
CDR3 DNA: TGTGCCAGCAGCTTGGTACAGGGGTTGTCCTACGAGCAGTACTTC

clone size: -
J gene: TRBJ2-5
V gene: TRBV28
D gene: TRBD1
CDR3 protein: CASSPGGSHFF
CDR3 DNA: TGTGCCAGCAGCCCAGGGGGCAGTCATTTCTTC

clone size: many
J gene: TRBJ2-7
V gene: TRBV7-9
D gene: TRBD2
CDR3 protein: CASKGSGLAGNQYF
CDR3 DNA: TGTGCCAGCAAAGGTTCTGGACTAGCGGGGAATCAGTACTTC

clone size: -
J gene: TRBJ1-6
V gene: TRBV12-3/TRBV12-4
D gene: -
CDR3 protein: CASSLRGPFSYNSPLHF
CDR3 DNA: TGTGCCAGCAGTTTAAGGGGACCGTTCTCCTATAATTCACCCCTCCACTTT

clone size: many
J gene: TRBJ2-3
V gene: TRBV7-9
D gene: -
CDR3 protein: CASSSAYYTDTQYF
CDR3 DNA: TGTGCCAGCAGCTCTGCCTATTACACAGATACGCAGTATTTT

clone size: -
J gene: TRBJ1-1
V gene: TRBV27
D gene: TRBD1
CDR3 protein: CASSLAGGTGGTEAFF
CDR3 DNA: TGTGCCAGCAGTTTAGCAGGTGGGACAGGGGGCACTGAAGCTTTCTTT

clone size: many
J gene: TRBJ1-2
V gene: TRBV2
D gene: TRBD1
CDR3 protein: CASSEIRTGYPPYGYTF
CDR3 DNA: TGTGCCAGCAGTGAAATACGGACAGGGTACCCCCCCTATGGCTACACCTTC

clone size: -
J gene: TRBJ1-2
V gene: TRBV20-1
D gene: TRBD1
CDR3 protein: CSAPTGDGYGYTF
CDR3 DNA: TGCAGTGCCCCGACAGGGGACGGCTATGGCTACACCTTC

clone size: few
J gene: TRBJ2-7
V gene: TRBV7-2
D gene: TRBD1
CDR3 protein: CASSLDRDFSYEQYF
CDR3 DNA: TGTGCCAGCAGCCTGGACAGGGACTTTTCCTACGAGCAGTACTTC

clone size: -
J gene: TRBJ2-1
V gene: TRBV11-2
D gene: -
CDR3 protein: CASSLVDSSYNEQFF
CDR3 DNA: TGTGCCAGCAGCTTAGTCGACAGTTCCTACAATGAGCAGTTCTTC

clone size: few
J gene: TRBJ2-7
V gene: TRBV20-1
D gene: TRBD1
CDR3 protein: CSARERDSSYEQYF
CDR3 DNA: TGCAGTGCTAGAGAACGGGACAGCTCCTACGAGCAGTACTTC

clone size: -
J gene: TRBJ2-1
V gene: TRBV6-6
D gene: TRBD2
CDR3 protein: CASRQLAGGVGNEQFF
CDR3 DNA: TGTGCCAGCAGGCAACTAGCGGGAGGTGTGGGTAATGAGCAGTTCTTC

clone size: many
J gene: TRBJ2-2
V gene: TRBV12-3/TRBV12-4
D gene: TRBD2
CDR3 protein: CASSGFSGRRTGELFF
CDR3 DNA: TGTGCCAGCAGTGGGTTTAGCGGGAGGCGCACCGGGGAGCTGTTTTTT

clone size: few
J gene: TRBJ2-2
V gene: TRBV2
D gene: TRBD2
CDR3 protein: CARAWDYPVSGELFF
CDR3 DNA: TGTGCCAGGGCCTGGGACTATCCTGTTTCCGGGGAGCTGTTTTTT

clone size: -
J gene: TRBJ2-7
V gene: TRBV6-2/TRBV6-3
D gene: TRBD2
CDR3 protein: CASRLAGTSYEQYF
CDR3 DNA: TGTGCCAGCCGACTAGCGGGGACCTCCTACGAGCAGTACTTC

clone size: -
J gene: TRBJ2-3
V gene: TRBV19
D gene: TRBD1
CDR3 protein: CASTEDRTLTDTQYF
CDR3 DNA: TGTGCCAGTACCGAGGACAGGACCCTCACAGATACGCAGTATTTT

clone size: -
J gene: TRBJ2-1
V gene: TRBV7-9
D gene: TRBD2
CDR3 protein: CASSFGLAVHNEQFF
CDR3 DNA: TGTGCCAGCAGCTTTGGGCTAGCGGTCCACAATGAGCAGTTCTTC

clone size: many
J gene: TRBJ1-1
V gene: TRBV2
D gene: -
CDR3 protein: CASRQYRQTGTEAFF
CDR3 DNA: TGTGCCAGCAGACAGTATCGGCAAACGGGGACTGAAGCTTTCTTT

clone size: few
J gene: TRBJ2-7
V gene: TRBV30
D gene: -
CDR3 protein: CAWSVGAGKYF
CDR3 DNA: TGTGCCTGGAGTGTAGGTGCAGGGAAGTACTTC

clone size: -
J gene: TRBJ2-2
V gene: TRBV3-1
D gene: TRBD2
CDR3 protein: CASSQDSTSGGAWNTGELFF
CDR3 DNA: TGTGCCAGCAGCCAAGATAGCACTAGCGGGGGGGCGTGGAACACCGGGGAGCTGTTTTTT

clone size: few
J gene: TRBJ1-1
V gene: TRBV3-1
D gene: TRBD1
CDR3 protein: CASSQTGQGSFNTEAFF
CDR3 DNA: TGTGCCAGCAGCCAAACGGGACAGGGGAGTTTCAACACTGAAGCTTTCTTT

clone size: few
J gene: TRBJ1-2
V gene: TRBV6-1
D gene: TRBD1
CDR3 protein: CASNRQGLGYGYTF
CDR3 DNA: TGTGCCAGCAACCGACAGGGGCTGGGCTATGGCTACACCTTC

clone size: many
J gene: TRBJ2-5
V gene: TRBV21-1
D gene: -
CDR3 protein: CASSNFAPGQIKSTQYF
CDR3 DNA: TGTGCCAGCAGCAACTTTGCTCCGGGACAGATTAAGAGTACCCAGTACTTC

clone size: many
J gene: TRBJ2-3
V gene: TRBV4-3
D gene: -
CDR3 protein: CASSQDLAAPGGSDTQYF
CDR3 DNA: TGCGCCAGCAGCCAAGATCTGGCAGCCCCCGGCGGGTCAGATACGCAGTATTTT